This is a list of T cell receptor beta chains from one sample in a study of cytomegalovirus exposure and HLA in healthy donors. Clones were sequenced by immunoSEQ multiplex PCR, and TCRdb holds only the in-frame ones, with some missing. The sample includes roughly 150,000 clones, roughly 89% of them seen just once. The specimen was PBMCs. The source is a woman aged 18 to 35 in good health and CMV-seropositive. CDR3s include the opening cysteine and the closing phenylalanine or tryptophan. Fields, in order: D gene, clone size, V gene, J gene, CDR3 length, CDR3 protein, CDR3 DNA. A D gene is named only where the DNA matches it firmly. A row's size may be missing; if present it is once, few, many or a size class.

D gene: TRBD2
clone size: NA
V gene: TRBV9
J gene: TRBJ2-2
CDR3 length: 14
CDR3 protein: CASSVASGTGELFF
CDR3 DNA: TGTGCCAGCAGCGTCGCTAGCGGCACCGGGGAGCTGTTTTTT

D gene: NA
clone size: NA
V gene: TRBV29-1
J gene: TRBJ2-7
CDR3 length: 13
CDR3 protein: CSVVGGPTYEQYF
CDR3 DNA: TGCAGCGTTGTAGGAGGACCCACCTACGAGCAGTACTTC

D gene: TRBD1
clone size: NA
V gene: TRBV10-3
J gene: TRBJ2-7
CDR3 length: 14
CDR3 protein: CAIGQGRGTYEQYF
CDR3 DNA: TGTGCCATCGGCCAGGGCAGGGGGACCTACGAGCAGTACTTC

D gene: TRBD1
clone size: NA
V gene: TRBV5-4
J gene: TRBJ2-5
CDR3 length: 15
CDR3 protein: CASSPRQGAGETQYF
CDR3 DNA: TGTGCCAGCAGCCCTAGACAGGGGGCTGGGGAGACCCAGTACTTC

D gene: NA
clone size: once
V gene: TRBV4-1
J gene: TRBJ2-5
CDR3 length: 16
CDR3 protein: CASSQGAGAGEETQYF
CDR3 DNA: TGCGCCAGCAGCCAAGGGGCCGGGGCAGGGGAAGAGACCCAGTACTTC

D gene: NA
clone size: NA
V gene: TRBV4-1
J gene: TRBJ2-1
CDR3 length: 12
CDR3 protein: CASSQVGDEQFF
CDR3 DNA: TGCGCCAGCAGCCAAGTGGGCGATGAGCAGTTCTTC

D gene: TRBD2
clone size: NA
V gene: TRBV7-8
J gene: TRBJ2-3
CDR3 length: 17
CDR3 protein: CASSPRTSGAYTDTQYF
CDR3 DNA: TGTGCCAGCAGCCCCCGGACTAGCGGGGCGTACACAGATACGCAGTATTTT

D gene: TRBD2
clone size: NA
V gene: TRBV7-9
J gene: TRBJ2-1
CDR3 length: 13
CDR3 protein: CASKLAANNEQFF
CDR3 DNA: TGTGCCAGCAAACTAGCGGCTAACAATGAGCAGTTCTTC

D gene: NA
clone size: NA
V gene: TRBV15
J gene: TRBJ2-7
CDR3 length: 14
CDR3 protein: CATSRGRGWYEQYF
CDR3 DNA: TGTGCCACCAGCAGAGGCCGGGGGTGGTACGAGCAGTACTTC

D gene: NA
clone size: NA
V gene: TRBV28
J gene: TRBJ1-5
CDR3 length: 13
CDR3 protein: CASSSDIPRPQHF
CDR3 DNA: TGTGCCAGCAGTTCGGACATACCCCGGCCCCAGCATTTT

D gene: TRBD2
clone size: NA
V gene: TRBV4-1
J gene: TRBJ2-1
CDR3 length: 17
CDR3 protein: CASSRSGLAGSWDEQFF
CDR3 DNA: TGCGCCAGCAGCCGATCGGGACTAGCGGGATCTTGGGATGAGCAGTTCTTC

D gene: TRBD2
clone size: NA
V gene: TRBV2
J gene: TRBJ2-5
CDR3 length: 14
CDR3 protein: CASRETSGRPTQYF
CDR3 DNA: TGTGCCAGCAGAGAGACTAGCGGGAGGCCGACCCAGTACTTC

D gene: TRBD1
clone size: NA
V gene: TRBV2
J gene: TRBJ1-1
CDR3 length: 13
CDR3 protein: CASSATGGTEAFF
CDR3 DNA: TGTGCCAGCAGCGCGACAGGGGGCACTGAAGCTTTCTTT

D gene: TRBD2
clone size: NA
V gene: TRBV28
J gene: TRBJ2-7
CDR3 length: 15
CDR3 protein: CASSLELAGVYEQYF
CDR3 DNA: TGTGCCAGCAGTTTAGAACTAGCGGGAGTGTACGAGCAGTACTTC

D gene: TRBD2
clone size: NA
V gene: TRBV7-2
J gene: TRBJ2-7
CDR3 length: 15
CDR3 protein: CASSLAKRGSYEQYF
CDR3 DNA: TGTGCCAGCAGCTTAGCGAAGCGGGGCTCCTACGAGCAGTACTTC

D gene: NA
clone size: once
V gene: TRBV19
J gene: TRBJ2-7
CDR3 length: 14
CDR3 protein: CASSSRTPPYEQYF
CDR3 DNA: TGTGCCAGTAGTTCACGGACTCCTCCCTACGAGCAGTACTTC

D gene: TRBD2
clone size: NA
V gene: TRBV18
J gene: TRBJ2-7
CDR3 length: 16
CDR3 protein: CASSPNRRERGNEQYF
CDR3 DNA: TGTGCCAGCTCACCAAATAGGCGGGAGAGGGGCAACGAGCAGTACTTC

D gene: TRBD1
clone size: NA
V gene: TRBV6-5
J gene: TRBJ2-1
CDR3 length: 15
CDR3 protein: CASRHTGASYNEQFF
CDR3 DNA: TGTGCCAGCAGACATACAGGGGCTTCCTACAATGAGCAGTTCTTC

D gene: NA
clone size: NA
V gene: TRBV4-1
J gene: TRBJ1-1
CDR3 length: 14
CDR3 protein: CASSQTQMNTEAFF
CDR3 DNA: TGCGCCAGCAGCCAGACACAGATGAACACTGAAGCTTTCTTT

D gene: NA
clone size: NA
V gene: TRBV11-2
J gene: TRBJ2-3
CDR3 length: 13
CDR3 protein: CASSLGRRDTQYF
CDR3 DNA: TGTGCCAGCAGCTTAGGTCGTCGAGATACGCAGTATTTT

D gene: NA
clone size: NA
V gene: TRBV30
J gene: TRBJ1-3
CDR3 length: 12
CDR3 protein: CATGSSGNTIYF
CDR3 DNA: TGTGCTACAGGGTCCTCTGGAAACACCATATATTTT

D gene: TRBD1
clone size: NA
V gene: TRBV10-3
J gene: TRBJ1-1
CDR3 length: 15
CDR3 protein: CAISDPGQGNTEAFF
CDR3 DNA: TGTGCCATCAGTGATCCGGGACAGGGAAACACTGAAGCTTTCTTT

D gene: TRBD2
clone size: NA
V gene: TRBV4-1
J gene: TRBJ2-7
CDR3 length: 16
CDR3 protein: CASSPTLAAKRVEQYF
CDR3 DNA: TGCGCCAGCAGCCCCACACTAGCGGCCAAGAGGGTCGAGCAGTACTTC

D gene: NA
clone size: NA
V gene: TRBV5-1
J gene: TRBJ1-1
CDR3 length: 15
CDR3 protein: CASSFRGALNTEAFF
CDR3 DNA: TGCGCCAGCAGCTTCCGGGGGGCCCTGAACACTGAAGCTTTCTTT

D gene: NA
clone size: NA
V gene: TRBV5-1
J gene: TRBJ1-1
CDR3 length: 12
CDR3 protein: CASSGEASEAFF
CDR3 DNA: TGCGCCAGCAGCGGGGAGGCATCTGAAGCTTTCTTT

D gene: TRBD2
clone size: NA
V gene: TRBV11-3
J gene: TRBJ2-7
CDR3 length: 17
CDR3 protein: CASSPQGLAGGQGEQYF
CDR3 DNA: TGTGCCAGCAGCCCACAGGGACTAGCGGGAGGGCAAGGCGAGCAGTACTTC

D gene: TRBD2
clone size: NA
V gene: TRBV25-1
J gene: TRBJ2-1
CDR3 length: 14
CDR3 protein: CASSEPGGKDEQFF
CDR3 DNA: TGTGCCAGCAGCGAGCCGGGAGGTAAAGATGAGCAGTTCTTC

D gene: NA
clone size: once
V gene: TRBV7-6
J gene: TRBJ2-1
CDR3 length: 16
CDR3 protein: CASSPTTGISYNEQFF
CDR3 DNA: TGTGCCAGCAGCCCCACGACCGGGATTTCCTACAATGAGCAGTTCTTC

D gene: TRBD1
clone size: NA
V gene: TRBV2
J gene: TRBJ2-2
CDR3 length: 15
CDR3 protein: CASSGLTGGDGELFF
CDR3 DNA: TGTGCCAGCAGTGGGTTGACAGGGGGCGATGGGGAGCTGTTTTTT

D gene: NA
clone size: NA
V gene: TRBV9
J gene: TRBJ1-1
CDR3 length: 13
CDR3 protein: CASSVGRDGAAFF
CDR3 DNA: TGTGCCAGCAGCGTTGGGAGGGACGGGGCAGCTTTCTTT

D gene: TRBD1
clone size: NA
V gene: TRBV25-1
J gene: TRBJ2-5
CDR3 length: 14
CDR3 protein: CASSEYRRGETQYF
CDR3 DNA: TGTGCCAGCAGTGAATATCGCAGGGGGGAGACCCAGTACTTC